This T cell receptor beta chain comes out of a study of T cell repertoires in cytomegalovirus infection. Study details: Public TCR beta signatures indicated both CMV infection and matching HLA type. Regarding the study as a whole: CMV-specific HLA-C-restricted TCR beta clonotypes dominated the ex vivo response.

TCRdb called the reads again in MiXCR, with one record for every CDR3 protein. The data contain hundreds of thousands of distinct CDR3 sequences, roughly 26% of them singletons. About this clonotype itself: Its antigen is still unknown.

Germline V gene lookup returns CDR1 MDHEN and CDR2 SYDVKM. The CDR3 has 17 amino acids. Trimming removed 2 bases from V and 5 bases from J; junction bases left unmatched: 8. Material for sequencing was CD8+ T cells from PBMCs. The receptor comes from a human donor in good health (CMV status not recorded). Some clones in this sample may be carry-over from other donors' samples. The rearrangement links TRBV28 to TRBJ2-2; the match to TRBD1 covers 10 bases. The DNA for the CDR3 is TGTGCCAGCAGTTTAGCGGGGACAGGGGAGTGGACCGGGGAGCTGTTTTTT. Translated: CASSLAGTGEWTGELFF.